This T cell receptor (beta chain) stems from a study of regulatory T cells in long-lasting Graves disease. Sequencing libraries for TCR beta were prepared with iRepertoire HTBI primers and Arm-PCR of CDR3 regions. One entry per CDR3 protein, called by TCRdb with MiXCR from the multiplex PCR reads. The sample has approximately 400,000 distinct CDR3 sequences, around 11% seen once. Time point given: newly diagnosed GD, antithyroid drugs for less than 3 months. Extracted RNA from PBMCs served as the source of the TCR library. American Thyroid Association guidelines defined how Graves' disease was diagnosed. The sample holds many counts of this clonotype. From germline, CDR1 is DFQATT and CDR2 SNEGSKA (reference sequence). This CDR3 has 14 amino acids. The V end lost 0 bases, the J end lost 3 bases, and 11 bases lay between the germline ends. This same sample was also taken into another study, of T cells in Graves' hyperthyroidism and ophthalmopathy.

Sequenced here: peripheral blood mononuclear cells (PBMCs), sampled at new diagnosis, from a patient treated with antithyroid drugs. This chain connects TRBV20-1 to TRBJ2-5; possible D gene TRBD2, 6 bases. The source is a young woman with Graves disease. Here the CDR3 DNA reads TGCAGTGCTAGAGATCCACTAGCTAAAGAGACCCAGTACTTC. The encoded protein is CSARDPLAKETQYF.